Here is one T cell receptor beta chain with its context. These data are taken from a study of blood T cell repertoires in COVID-19. The wider study: Sites in the United States, Italy and Spain provided acute and convalescent COVID-19 samples. PBMCs, B-cell-depleted T cells, or T cells were the source of the cDNA or gDNA that made up the material.

This CDR3 spans 15 amino acids. The germline gives CDR1 SGDLS, CDR2 YYNGEE. Trimming stripped 0 bases from V and 0 bases from J, with 10 bases between. The authors' processing: Amplification with reference gene primers provided the estimates of nucleated cell counts. Clones were read by immunoSEQ multiplex PCR, and TCRdb kept only the in-frame ones, dropping some. The D gene and trimming were derived from the DNA, and the V and J assignments and clone size from that table. The sample includes hundreds of thousands of clones, approximately 86% of them seen just once. Sample: peripheral blood. The source is a man between 65 and 85 years old with acute or convalescent COVID-19. The chain couples TRBV9 to TRBJ2-7; unclear D gene. CDR3 protein: CASSVGYSSSYEQYF. CDR3 nucleotide sequence: TGTGCCAGCAGCGTAGGCTACTCGAGCTCCTACGAGCAGTACTTC.